The 17 T cell receptor beta chains below were found in one sample sequenced in a study of tissue T cells after allogeneic stem cell transplantation (dated 2022 in TCRdb). The library was generated by the immunoSEQ multiplex PCR assay. The table comes from immuneACCESS by way of TCRdb, which keeps in-frame sequences with V and J called. Part of the clones is missing from these tables; in studies checked, under half for an unresolved V gene and the rest for unknown reasons. This sample has roughly 690 clones in its table, and about half of those were observed once. The top ten clonotypes cover under 45% of the sample. The time point label corresponds to: human tissue collected at research (rapid) autopsy. The material was blood, obtained at autopsy. The receptors were sampled from an older male patient with steroid-refractory graft-versus-host disease after an allogeneic stem cell transplant. Some T cells may be donor cells from the graft after a transplant.

This clone has only a few counts. This may stem from a read error, because a much larger clone lies one nucleotide away. Other DNA sequences within the sample encode an identical CDR3. This rearrangement joins TRBV5-6 to TRBJ2-5, with TRBD2 matching 8 bases. The CDR3 has 15 amino acids. In germline, CDR1 is SGHDT, CDR2 YYEEEE. The CDR3 DNA sequence: TGTGCCCGCAGCGTGGTGGCCGGGGGGGGAGAGACCCAGTACTTC. It codes for CARSVVAGGGETQYF.

This clone was detected only a few times. A read error is likely here: a far larger clone is one base away. Other DNA sequences in this sample translate to the same CDR3. J is TRBJ2-5 and V is TRBV5-6; 8 nucleotides match TRBD2. The CDR3 has 15 amino acids. Germline CDR1 is SGHDT and CDR2 is YYEEEE. The CDR3 spells CASSWGAGGGETQYF. CDR3 DNA: TGCGCCAGCAGCTGGGGGGCCGGGGGGGGAGAGACCCAGTACTTC.

The V and J genes are TRBV27 and TRBJ1-6; no clear D. The CDR3 totals 11 residues. Germline CDR1 reads MNHEY; CDR2 reads SMNVEV (reference sequence). With 6 bases removed from V and 15 bases from J, the gap between germline ends came to 12 bases. CDR3 coding DNA: TGTGCCAGCAGGTCGCAAGGCCTCCTCCACTTT. The encoded protein is CASRSQGLLHF.

The chain uses TRBV19 and TRBJ2-3; 8 bases match TRBD2. Germline V lookup: CDR1 LNHDA, CDR2 SQIVND (reference sequence). V trimming: 5 bases; J trimming: 7 bases; junction bases outside the gene matches: 8. The CDR3 spans 14 residues. The CDR3 DNA reads TGTGCCAGTAGTTCGAGCGGGGGCCGGAATACGCAGTATTTT. Its protein product is CASSSSGGRNTQYF.

This clone occurred a few times. This chain links TRBV4-3 with TRBJ1-1, with a tentative D call TRBD1 (6 bases). The CDR3 loop spans 18 amino acids. V was pared by 1 base and J by 0 bases, with 18 bases between. Per germline, CDR1 LGHNA and CDR2 YSLEER. The CDR3 sequence is CASSQGLEGGPMNTEAFF. DNA of the CDR3: TGCGCCAGCAGCCAAGGTCTTGAGGGGGGCCCTATGAACACTGAAGCTTTCTTT.

The chain recombines TRBV11-2 with TRBJ2-1; 11 bases match TRBD2. CDR3 length: 16 residues. Per the germline V gene, CDR1 is SGHAT and CDR2 is FQNNGV. V gave up 5 bases and J gave up 4 bases; unmatched junction bases: 7. The chain's CDR3 is CASSARLAGIYNEQFF. Here the CDR3 DNA reads TGTGCCAGCAGCGCGAGACTAGCGGGGATATACAATGAGCAGTTCTTC. Filled out from reference TRBV11-2 and TRBJ2-1, the complete variable domain reads EAGVAQSPRYKIIEKRQSVAFWCNPISGHATLYWYQQILGQGPKLLIQFQNNGVVDDSQLPKDRFSAERLKGVDSTLKIQPAKLEDSAVYLCASSARLAGIYNEQFFGPGTRLTVL.

A few counts support this clone. The chain recombines TRBV19 with TRBJ2-1; TRBD2 is a possible D gene (6 bases). CDR1 LNHDA and CDR2 SQIVND come from the germline V gene (reference sequence). The V and J ends lost 8 bases and 7 bases respectively, with 21 bases between them. The CDR3 is 15 residues long. The CDR3 reads CASAGGKEVLNEQFF. The DNA for the CDR3 is TGTGCCAGTGCCGGGGGTAAAGAGGTTCTGAATGAGCAGTTCTTC.

Notes on this clone: Being one base from a much bigger clone, this may be a read error. This rearrangement joins TRBV5-6 to TRBJ2-5, with 8 bases fitting TRBD2. The CDR3 covers 15 residues. CDR1 is SGHDT and CDR2 is YYEEEE in the germline V gene. The chain's CDR3 is CPRRWGAGGGETQYF. CDR3 DNA: TGTCCCCGCCGCTGGGGGGCCGGGGGGGGAGAGACCCAGTACTTC.

V is TRBV11-2 and J is TRBJ1-2; D is unresolved. Germline V CDR1 and CDR2: SGHAT, FQNNGV. Trimming shortened V by 5 bases and J by 4 bases, and 20 bases separated the two germline ends. The CDR3 consists of 16 residues. For the CDR3, the DNA is TGTGCCAGCAGCGAGGCGTCAACAAGCAGGACCTATGGCTACACCTTC. Its translation: CASSEASTSRTYGYTF.

A single count supports this clone. V gene TRBV7-6 combines with J gene TRBJ2-2, with 9 bases lining up with TRBD2. This CDR3 has 16 amino acids. Losses at the gene ends were 1 base for V and 2 bases for J; bases not matched to a gene: 2. Germline CDR1 SGHVS, CDR2 FNYEAQ. DNA for the CDR3: TGTGCCAGCAGCTTAGGACTAGCGGCAAACACCGGGGAGCTGTTTTTT. Protein: CASSLGLAANTGELFF.

This clone was seen more than once but under ten times. A read error may be the cause here, since a much bigger clone is one base away. Other DNA sequences in the sample encode the same CDR3. The chain employs TRBV5-6 and TRBJ2-5, with 9 bases fitting TRBD2. Germline V CDR1 and CDR2: SGHDT, YYEEEE. The V segment lost 7 bases and the J segment 4 bases; nucleotides outside the gene matches: 11. The CDR3 is 15 amino acids. CDR3 region: CASCGGAGGGETQYF. The CDR3 nucleotides are TGTGCCAGCTGCGGGGGGGCCGGGGGGGGAGAGACCCAGTACTTC.

This clone occurred once. This sequence joins TRBV4-3 and TRBJ1-1, with 7 bases aligning to TRBD1. The CDR3 is made up of 16 amino acids. Germline V gives CDR1 LGHNA, CDR2 YSLEER. After removal of 1 base from V and 2 bases from J, the junction contained 7 bases not matched to a gene. DNA for the CDR3: TGCGCCAGCAGCCAAGTGGGGGACAGTTATAACACTGAAGCTTTCTTT. This encodes CASSQVGDSYNTEAFF.

This clone is medium-sized in the sample. Just one base apart from a much larger clone, this may be a read error. In the same sample, other DNA sequences code for this CDR3. The V and J genes are TRBV5-6 and TRBJ2-5; 8 bases match TRBD2. CDR1 and CDR2 from the germline V gene are SGHDT and YYEEEE. The CDR3 runs 15 residues. The CDR3 bases are TGTGCCCGCAGCGTGGGGGCCGGGGGGGGCGAGACCCAGTACTTC. It encodes CARSVGAGGGETQYF. Full variable domain (rest looked up from reference TRBV5-6 and TRBJ2-5): DAGVTQSPTHLIKTRGQQVTLRCSPKSGHDTVSWYQQALGQGPQFIFQYYEEEERQRGNFPDRFSGHQFPNYSSELNVNALLLGDSALYLCARSVGAGGGETQYFGPGTRLLVL.

This clone was seen more than once but under ten times. This sequence joins TRBV2 and TRBJ2-2; D might be TRBD1 or TRBD2, each matching 6 bases. The germline V gene encodes CDR1 SNHLY and CDR2 FYNNEI. V was cut by 5 bases and J by 3 bases, with 19 bases left in between. The CDR3 sequence is 17 residues long. The CDR3 sequence: CASSHHREESHTGELFF. The CDR3 DNA reads as TGTGCCAGCAGTCACCACAGGGAGGAGTCCCACACCGGGGAGCTGTTTTTT.

The chain recombines TRBV7-3 with TRBJ2-5; possible D gene TRBD2, 6 bases. Between the trimmed V and J ends, which lost 2 bases and 5 bases, there was a span of 12 bases. From germline, CDR1 is SGHTA and CDR2 FQGTGA. The CDR3 sequence is 14 residues long. CDR3 DNA sequence: TGTGCCAGCAGCTTAGGAGGGCCCATGGAGACCCAGTACTTC. Its translation: CASSLGGPMETQYF.

On this clone itself: One junction end disagrees with the germline gene, perhaps due to a read error. The V and J genes are TRBV5-6 and TRBJ2-5; 8 bases are a match to TRBD2. The CDR3 is 15 amino acids. The germline gives CDR1 SGHDT, CDR2 YYEEEE. CDR3 in amino acids: CPSSLGAGGGETQYF. CDR3 nucleotides: TGCCCCAGCAGCTTGGGGGCCGGGGGGGGAGAGACCCAGTACTTC.

This chain's CDR3 is CASSQVGDPGQPQHF. The CDR3 DNA follows: TGCGCCAGCAGCCAAGTGGGGGATCCTGGGCAGCCCCAGCATTTT. This chain links TRBV4-1 with TRBJ1-5; weak D call: TRBD1 (5 bases). The V end was cut by 1 base, the J end by 7 bases, with 14 bases between. The CDR3 totals 15 residues. Germline values: CDR1 MGHRA, CDR2 YSYEKL.